This entry describes one TCR beta chain. No antigen is known for it. The data were taken from a study of shared clonotypes between healthy human individuals. Study background: Donors, aged 18 to 49, were two women and a few men. Used for every donor were three CD4 naive, three CD4 memory, two CD8 naive and one CD8 memory plate. Study results and limitations: Clonotypes not shared had lower generation probabilities than those common to all four donors. The study generally estimated greater richness for naive than memory subsets.

The protocol was immunoSEQ multiplex PCR, while the TCRdb copy is restricted to in-frame clones and leaves out a portion. The profile shows 1 million to 1.3 million clones, around 82% of them singletons. V lost 6 bases and J 8 bases, leaving 10 bases between the germline ends. The CDR3 spans 11 residues. Germline V lookup: CDR1 DFQATT, CDR2 SNEGSKA (reference sequence). This receptor was obtained from a man between 18 and 29 years old in good health. Some clones in this sample may be carry-over from other donors' samples. This rearrangement joins TRBV20-1 to TRBJ1-4; D not resolved. The sample was memory CD4+ T cells from PBMCs. Subset in this sample: CD45RA-negative fraction. The CDR3 sequence: CSARAAEKLFF. CDR3 nucleotide sequence: TGCAGTGCGCGTGCGGCCGAAAAACTGTTTTTT.